This TCR beta chain originates from a study of cytomegalovirus exposure and HLA in healthy donors. Regarding the study as a whole: There were reportedly fewer N-insertions in an Asian-associated ancestry cluster than the approximately 670-donor mean, in a later analysis. Whilst most TCR sequences proved rare, a subset of public TCRs occurred across many donors. An observed cluster of highly shared sequence variants was recorded as a likely sequencing artifact. In an earlier analysis, most TCR beta V segments were productive about 87% or about 30% of the time.

The PCR had 60 Vbeta and 13 Jbeta primers. The table came from immunoSEQ multiplex PCR; TCRdb's copy has only in-frame clones and leaves some out. The top ten clones hold roughly 2% of a sample with about 220,000 clones, approximately 70% of them seen once. Regarding this clone: The antigen is not known.

There are 15 residues in the CDR3. Germline V CDR1 and CDR2: SGHAT, FQNNGV. J was trimmed by 5 bases and V by 2 bases; bases with no gene match: 7. The clonotype originates from a woman in her 30s in good health and CMV-seronegative. The chain combines TRBV11-2 with TRBJ1-1; 8 nucleotides align to TRBD1. Sequences were obtained from PBMCs. Written as DNA, the CDR3 is TGTGCCAGCAGCTTACCGGGACAGGCGGGGACTGAAGCTTTCTTT. Its protein is CASSLPGQAGTEAFF.